The present T cell receptor beta chain was sequenced within a study of graft-versus-host responses after intestinal transplantation. Trimming took 8 bases from V and 0 from J, leaving 8 bases between them. This CDR3 is built from 13 residues. CDR1 is MNHEY and CDR2 is SMNVEV in the germline V gene (reference sequence). Profiled with immunoSEQ multiplex PCR; TCRdb holds only in-frame clones, not every one. The top ten clones hold roughly 1.2% of a sample with fewer than 110,000 clones, 93% of them seen once. Points from the study as a whole: GvH clone levels peaked in circulation, and this peak was associated with early post-transplant HvG declines.

Comments on this clone: The antigen is unknown.

This sample comprised unstimulated CD8+ T cells sorted from spleen or lymph node cells, obtained before intestinal transplant. This sequence joins TRBV27 and TRBJ1-5; no firm D call. The receptor was isolated from a human donor who received an intestinal transplant. CDR3 amino acids: CASRENSNQPQHF. The CDR3 nucleotides are TGTGCCAGCCGTGAAAATAGCAATCAGCCCCAGCATTTT.